A selection of T cell receptor beta chains follows, all from one sample in a study of tumor and adjacent non-tumor tissue in lung cancer. TCRdb re-called the multiplex PCR reads through MiXCR, storing one row per CDR3 protein. Among approximately 68,000 distinct CDR3 sequences listed, about three quarters were seen once. Sequencing used lung tumor tissue. The receptors stem from a man aged 55 to 70 with non-small cell lung cancer. Each CDR3 is given with its conserved first and last residue. The D gene is left open where the match is weak. Size is stated for part of the rows, as once, few or many counts, or as a class when the clone is expanded.

J: TRBJ1-4
size: many
V: TRBV20-1
D: .
CDR3: CSATQTTNEKLFF
DNA: TGCAGTGCCACCCAGACAACTAATGAAAAACTGTTTTTT

J: TRBJ2-5
size: .
V: TRBV11-3
D: TRBD2
CDR3: CASSPSGAGETQCF
DNA: TGTGCCAGCAGCCCTAGCGGGGCAGGGGAGACACAGTGCTTC

J: TRBJ2-5
size: .
V: TRBV11-1
D: .
CDR3: CASSKDTSQENQYF
DNA: TGTGCCAGCAGCAAAGACACGTCCCAAGAGAACCAGTACTTT

J: TRBJ2-3
size: .
V: TRBV5-4
D: TRBD2
CDR3: CASNPIEREPADTQFF
DNA: TGTGCCAGCAACCCTATCGAGCGGGAGCCGGCAGATACGCAGTTTTTT

J: TRBJ1-2
size: .
V: TRBV28
D: TRBD1
CDR3: CAIIRTGGGYGYTF
DNA: TGTGCCATCATCAGGACAGGAGGGGGCTATGGCTACACCTTC

J: TRBJ2-3
size: .
V: TRBV7-9
D: .
CDR3: CASSLGRGTDTHYF
DNA: TGTGCCAGCAGCTTAGGACGGGGGACAGATACGCACTATTTT

J: TRBJ2-7
size: .
V: TRBV6-5
D: .
CDR3: CTSSRGGYEQYF
DNA: TGTACCAGCAGCAGGGGGGGTTACGAGCAGTACTTC

J: TRBJ2-3
size: once
V: TRBV6-2/TRBV6-3
D: TRBD2
CDR3: CVSSYPRPGLAGVGLDTQYF
DNA: TGTGTCAGCAGCTACCCCCGACCGGGACTAGCGGGAGTAGGGCTAGATACGCAGTATTTT

J: TRBJ2-2
size: .
V: TRBV29-1
D: .
CDR3: CSAKGDNTGELFF
DNA: TGCAGCGCAAAGGGGGATAACACCGGGGAGCTGTTTTTT

J: TRBJ2-5
size: .
V: TRBV11-1
D: .
CDR3: CISSKDTYRETQYF
DNA: TGTATCAGCAGCAAAGACACGTACCGAGAGACCCAGTACTTC

J: TRBJ2-7
size: many
V: TRBV5-1
D: TRBD2
CDR3: CASSSGTTLSDEQYF
DNA: TGCGCCAGCAGCTCCGGGACTACCCTCTCTGACGAGCAGTACTTC

J: TRBJ2-3
size: .
V: TRBV11-3
D: .
CDR3: CASSLHTCTQYF
DNA: TGTGCCAGCAGCTTACATACATGTACGCAGTATTTT

J: TRBJ1-1
size: .
V: TRBV20-1
D: .
CDR3: CSARDKAVSGAFF
DNA: TGCAGTGCTAGAGATAAGGCGGTTTCTGGAGCTTTCTTT

J: TRBJ1-4
size: many
V: TRBV6-5
D: .
CDR3: CASSYSPRAEGLTTNEKLFF
DNA: TGTGCCAGCAGTTACAGCCCCCGGGCCGAGGGGCTTACAACTAATGAAAAACTGTTTTTT

J: TRBJ1-2
size: .
V: TRBV29-1
D: .
CDR3: CSVEVGRTRGYIF
DNA: TGCAGCGTTGAAGTTGGTCGGACGAGAGGCTACATCTTC